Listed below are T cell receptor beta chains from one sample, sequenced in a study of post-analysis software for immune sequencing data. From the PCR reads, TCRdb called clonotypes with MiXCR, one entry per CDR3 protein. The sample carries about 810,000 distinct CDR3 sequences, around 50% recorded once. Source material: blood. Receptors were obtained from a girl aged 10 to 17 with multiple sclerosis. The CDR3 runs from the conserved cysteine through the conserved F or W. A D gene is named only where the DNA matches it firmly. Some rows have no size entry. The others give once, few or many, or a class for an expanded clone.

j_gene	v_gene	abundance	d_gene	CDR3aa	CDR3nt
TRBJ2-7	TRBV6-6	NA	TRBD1	CTSKPQTGGYYEQYF	TGTACCAGCAAACCCCAGACAGGGGGCTACTACGAGCAGTACTTC
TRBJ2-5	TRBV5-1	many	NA	CASSFRAMGDGETQYF	TGCGCCAGCAGCTTTCGGGCGATGGGGGACGGAGAGACCCAGTACTTC
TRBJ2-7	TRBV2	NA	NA	CASSETAYYEQYF	TGTGCCAGCAGTGAAACAGCGTACTACGAGCAGTACTTC
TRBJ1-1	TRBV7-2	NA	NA	CASSLALAVMNTEAFF	TGTGCCAGCAGCTTAGCTCTAGCAGTGATGAACACTGAAGCTTTCTTT
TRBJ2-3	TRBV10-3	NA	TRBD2	CAISGTSGIRDTQYF	TGTGCCATCAGTGGGACTAGCGGGATCAGAGATACGCAGTATTTT
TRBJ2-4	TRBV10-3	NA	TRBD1	CAISAGQGLGENIQYF	TGTGCCATCAGTGCCGGACAGGGGTTGGGCGAAAACATTCAGTACTTC
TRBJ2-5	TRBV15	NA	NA	CATTEGRSWETQYF	TGTGCCACCACTGAGGGAAGGTCTTGGGAGACCCAGTACTTC
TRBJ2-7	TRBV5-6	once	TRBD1	CASSAGTGTYVQYF	TGTGCCAGCAGCGCCGGGACAGGGACCTACGTGCAGTACTTC
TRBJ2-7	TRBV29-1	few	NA	CSVARLWAGRSYEQYF	TGCAGCGTTGCCCGCCTCTGGGCAGGGAGGTCCTACGAGCAGTACTTC
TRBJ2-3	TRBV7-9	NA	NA	CASIWADTQYF	TGTGCCAGCATATGGGCAGATACGCAGTATTTT
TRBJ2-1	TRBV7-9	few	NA	CASSQLAPGEVFF	TGTGCCAGCAGCCAACTAGCTCCGGGAGAAGTGTTCTTC